The sequence of this TCR beta chain was determined in a study of shared clonotypes between healthy human individuals. The CDR3 has 14 amino acids. CDR1 is SGHAT, CDR2 FQNNGV, per germline. The V segment lost 3 bases and the J segment 2 bases; nucleotides outside the gene matches: 2. With regard to this clone: Other DNA sequences in this specimen translate into the identical CDR3.

Naive CD8 populations comprised CD45RO-negative cells positively selected for CCR7, excluding terminally differentiated effector memory CD45RA+ cells. Donors, without exception, were Caucasian adults residing in Nashville, Tennessee. The run depth of the assay was deep. DNA at about 210 ng, tens of thousands of T cell genomes, went into sorted-subset replicate PCRs. Generated by immunoSEQ multiplex PCR, the TCRdb table keeps only in-frame clones and is missing some. Among about 2.1 million clones listed, roughly 91% were seen once. This receptor was obtained from a man aged 18 to 29 in good health. Some clones in this sample may be carry-over from other donors' samples. What was sequenced was naive CD8+ T cells from PBMCs. The gene calls are TRBV11-2 and TRBJ2-7; TRBD1 aligns across 9 bases. CDR3 nucleotide sequence: TGTGCCAGCAGCTTGGGGACAGGGACCTACGAGCAGTACTTC. Amino acid sequence: CASSLGTGTYEQYF. Combining the CDR3 with reference TRBV11-2 and TRBJ2-7 gives the whole variable domain EAGVAQSPRYKIIEKRQSVAFWCNPISGHATLYWYQQILGQGPKLLIQFQNNGVVDDSQLPKDRFSAERLKGVDSTLKIQPAKLEDSAVYLCASSLGTGTYEQYFGPGTRLTVT.